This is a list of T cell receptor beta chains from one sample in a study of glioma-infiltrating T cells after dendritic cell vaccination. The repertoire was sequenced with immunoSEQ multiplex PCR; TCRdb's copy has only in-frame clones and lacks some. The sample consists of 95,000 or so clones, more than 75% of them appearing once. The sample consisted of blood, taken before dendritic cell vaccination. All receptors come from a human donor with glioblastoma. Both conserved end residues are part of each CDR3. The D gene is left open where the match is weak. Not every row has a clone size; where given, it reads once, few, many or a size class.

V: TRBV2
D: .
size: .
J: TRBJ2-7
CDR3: CASRGQAYEQYF
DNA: TGTGCCAGCAGGGGGCAGGCCTACGAGCAGTACTTC

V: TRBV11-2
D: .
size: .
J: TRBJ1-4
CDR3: CASSRQLHEKLFF
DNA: TGTGCCAGCAGCCGACAGCTGCATGAAAAACTGTTTTTT

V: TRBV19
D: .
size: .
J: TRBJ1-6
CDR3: CASKSGHLGSYNSPLHF
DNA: TGTGCCAGTAAAAGCGGGCACTTAGGCTCCTATAATTCACCCCTCCACTTT

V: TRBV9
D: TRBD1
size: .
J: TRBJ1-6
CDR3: CASSDRGPNSPLHF
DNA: TGTGCCAGCAGCGACAGGGGGCCTAATTCACCCCTCCACTTT

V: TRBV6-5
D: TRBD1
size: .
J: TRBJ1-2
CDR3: CASSLQGAYGYTF
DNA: TGTGCCAGCAGCTTACAGGGGGCCTATGGCTACACCTTC

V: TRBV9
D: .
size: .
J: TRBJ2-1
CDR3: CASSVAGGRYNEQFF
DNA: TGTGCCAGCAGCGTAGCCGGAGGGCGGTACAATGAGCAGTTCTTC

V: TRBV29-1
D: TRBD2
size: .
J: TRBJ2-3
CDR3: CSVAGLAGGSSTDTQYF
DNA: TGCAGCGTTGCGGGGCTAGCGGGAGGGTCGAGCACAGATACGCAGTATTTT

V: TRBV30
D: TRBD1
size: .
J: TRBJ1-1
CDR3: CAWSVKGGRNTEAFF
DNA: TGTGCCTGGAGTGTAAAAGGGGGCAGGAACACTGAAGCTTTCTTT

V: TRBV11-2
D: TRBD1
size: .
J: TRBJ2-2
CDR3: CASSRTGRYTGELFF
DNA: TGTGCCAGCAGCAGGACAGGGAGGTACACCGGGGAGCTGTTTTTT

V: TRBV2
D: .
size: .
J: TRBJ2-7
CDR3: CASRTAGWYEQYF
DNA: TGTGCCAGTCGGACAGCGGGGTGGTACGAGCAGTACTTC

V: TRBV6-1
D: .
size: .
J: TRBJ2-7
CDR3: CATYSYEQYF
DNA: TGTGCCACCTACTCCTACGAGCAGTACTTC

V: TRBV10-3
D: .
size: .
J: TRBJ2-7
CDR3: CAISDNDRGGGIYEQYF
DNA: TGTGCCATCAGTGACAACGATCGAGGCGGAGGAATCTACGAGCAGTACTTC

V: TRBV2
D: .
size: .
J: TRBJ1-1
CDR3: CASSEPPQGFGTEAFF
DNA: TGTGCCAGCAGTGAGCCCCCACAGGGTTTCGGCACTGAAGCTTTCTTT

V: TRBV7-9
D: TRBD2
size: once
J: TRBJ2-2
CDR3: CASSLRLAGAAGELFF
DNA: TGTGCCAGCAGCCTCCGACTAGCGGGAGCGGCCGGGGAGCTGTTTTTT

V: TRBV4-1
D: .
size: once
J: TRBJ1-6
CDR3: CASSHRHYNSPLHF
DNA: TGCGCCAGCAGCCACCGACACTATAATTCACCCCTCCACTTT

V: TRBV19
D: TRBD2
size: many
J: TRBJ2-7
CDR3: CASSPSGWTYEQYF
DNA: TGTGCCAGTAGTCCTAGCGGGTGGACCTACGAGCAGTACTTC

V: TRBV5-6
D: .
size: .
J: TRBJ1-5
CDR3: CASSLGQSLYQPQHF
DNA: TGTGCCAGCAGCTTGGGACAGTCCCTTTATCAGCCCCAGCATTTT

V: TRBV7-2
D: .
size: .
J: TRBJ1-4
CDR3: CASSPDPGEKLFF
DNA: TGTGCCAGCAGCCCCGACCCGGGAGAAAAACTGTTTTTT

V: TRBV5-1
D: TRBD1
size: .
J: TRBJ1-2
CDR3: CASSLAPGQEYGYTF
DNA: TGCGCCAGCAGCTTGGCCCCGGGACAGGAGTATGGCTACACCTTC

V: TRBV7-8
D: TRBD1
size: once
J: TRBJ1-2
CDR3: CASSYGQGEGGGYTF
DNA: TGTGCCAGCAGCTACGGACAGGGGGAGGGGGGTGGCTACACCTTC

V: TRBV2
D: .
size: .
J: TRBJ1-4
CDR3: CASSEAAPGGSEKLFF
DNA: TGTGCCAGCAGTGAAGCGGCGCCGGGTGGGAGTGAAAAACTGTTTTTT

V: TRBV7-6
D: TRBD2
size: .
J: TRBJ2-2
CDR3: CASSSERGNTGELFF
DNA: TGTGCCAGCAGTTCGGAGCGGGGGAACACCGGGGAGCTGTTTTTT

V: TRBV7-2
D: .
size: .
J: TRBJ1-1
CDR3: CASSLVGGSTEAFF
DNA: TGTGCCAGCAGCTTAGTTGGCGGTTCCACTGAAGCTTTCTTT

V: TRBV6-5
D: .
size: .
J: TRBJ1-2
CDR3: CASSLRQGFNYGYTF
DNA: TGTGCCAGCAGTCTTCGGCAGGGGTTTAACTATGGCTACACCTTC

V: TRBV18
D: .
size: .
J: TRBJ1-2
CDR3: CASSHSRTAYGYTF
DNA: TGTGCCAGCTCCCATAGTAGAACAGCCTATGGCTACACCTTC

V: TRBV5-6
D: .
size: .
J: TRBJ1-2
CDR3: CASSLEARRDF
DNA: TGTGCCAGCAGCTTGGAGGCAAGGAGGGATTTC

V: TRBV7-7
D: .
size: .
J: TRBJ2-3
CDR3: CASSLTPSGTDTQYF
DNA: TGTGCTAGCAGCTTAACGCCTAGCGGCACAGATACGCAGTATTTT

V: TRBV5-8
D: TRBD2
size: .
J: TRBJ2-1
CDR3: CASRLGREVYNEQFF
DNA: TGTGCCAGCAGATTGGGTCGGGAGGTATACAATGAGCAGTTCTTC

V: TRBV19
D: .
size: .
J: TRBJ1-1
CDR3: CASSFDIGTEAFF
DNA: TGTGCCAGTAGTTTCGACATAGGCACTGAAGCTTTCTTT

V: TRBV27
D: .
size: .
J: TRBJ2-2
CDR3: CASSPRQFPTGELFF
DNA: TGTGCCAGCAGTCCAAGACAGTTTCCCACCGGGGAGCTGTTTTTT

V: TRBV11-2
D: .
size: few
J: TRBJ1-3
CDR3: CASSARGGSGNTIYF
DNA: TGTGCCAGCAGCGCTAGGGGAGGGTCGGGAAACACCATATATTTT

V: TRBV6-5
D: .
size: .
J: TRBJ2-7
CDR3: CASSFGHLSYEQYF
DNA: TGTGCCAGCAGTTTCGGACACCTATCCTACGAGCAGTACTTC

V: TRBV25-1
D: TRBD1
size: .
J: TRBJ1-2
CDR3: CASSGTGGGYTF
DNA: TGTGCCAGCAGTGGAACAGGGGGCGGCTACACCTTC

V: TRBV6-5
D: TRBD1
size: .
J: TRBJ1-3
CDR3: CASSYSTGSGNTIYF
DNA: TGTGCCAGCAGTTATTCGACAGGGTCTGGAAACACCATATATTTT

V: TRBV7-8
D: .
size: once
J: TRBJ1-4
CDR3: CASSSGDSHFLF
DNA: TGTGCCAGCAGCTCCGGGGACTCGCACTTCCTTTTT

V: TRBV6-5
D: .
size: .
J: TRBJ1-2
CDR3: CASGGGDYGYTF
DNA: TGTGCCTCGGGGGGGGGCGACTATGGCTACACCTTC

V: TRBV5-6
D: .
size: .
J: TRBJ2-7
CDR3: CASSLVQGFEQYF
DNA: TGTGCCAGCAGCTTGGTGCAGGGGTTCGAGCAGTACTTC

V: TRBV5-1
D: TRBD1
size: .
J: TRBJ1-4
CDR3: CASSFQGAGKLFF
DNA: TGCGCCAGCAGCTTTCAGGGGGCAGGAAAACTGTTTTTT

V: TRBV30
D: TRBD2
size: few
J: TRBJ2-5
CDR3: CAWSGLAGESQETQYF
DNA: TGTGCCTGGAGTGGGCTAGCGGGAGAAAGCCAAGAGACCCAGTACTTC

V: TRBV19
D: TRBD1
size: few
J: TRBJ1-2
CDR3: CASRDRGKGNYGYTF
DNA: TGTGCCAGCCGGGACAGGGGGAAAGGTAACTATGGCTACACCTTC

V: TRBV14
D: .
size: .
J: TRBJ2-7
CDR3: CASSQSAAYPSYEQYF
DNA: TGTGCCAGCAGCCAATCCGCGGCCTACCCTTCCTACGAGCAGTACTTC

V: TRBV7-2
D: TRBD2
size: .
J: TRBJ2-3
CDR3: CASSLRTSPTDTQYF
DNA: TGTGCCAGCAGCTTGAGGACTAGCCCCACAGATACGCAGTATTTT

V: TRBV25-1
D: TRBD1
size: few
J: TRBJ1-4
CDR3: CASSGTGAREKLFF
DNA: TGTGCCAGCAGTGGGACAGGGGCACGTGAAAAACTGTTTTTT

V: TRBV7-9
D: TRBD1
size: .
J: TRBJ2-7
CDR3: CASSLVEVLGQGIGEQYF
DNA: TGTGCCAGCAGCTTAGTTGAAGTACTCGGACAGGGGATCGGAGAGCAGTACTTC

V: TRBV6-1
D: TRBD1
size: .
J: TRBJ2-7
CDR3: CASMVTGGDYEQYF
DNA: TGTGCCAGCATGGTGACAGGGGGGGACTACGAGCAGTACTTC

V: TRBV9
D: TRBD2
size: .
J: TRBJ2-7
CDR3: CASSVEGTSGVEQYF
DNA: TGTGCCAGCAGCGTAGAGGGGACTAGCGGGGTGGAGCAGTACTTC

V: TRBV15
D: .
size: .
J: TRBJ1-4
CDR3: CATSQVAANEKLFF
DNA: TGTGCCACCAGCCAGGTAGCGGCTAATGAAAAACTGTTTTTT

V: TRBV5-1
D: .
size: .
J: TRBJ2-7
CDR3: CASSLRGFTYEQYF
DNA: TGCGCCAGCAGCTTGCGGGGGTTTACCTACGAGCAGTACTTC

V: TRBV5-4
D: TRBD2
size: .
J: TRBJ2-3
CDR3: CASSFYSGSLGGTDTQYF
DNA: TGTGCCAGCAGCTTTTACAGCGGGAGTCTAGGAGGCACAGATACGCAGTATTTT

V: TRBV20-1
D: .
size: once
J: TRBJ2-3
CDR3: CSGELTDTQYF
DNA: TGCAGTGGAGAGCTCACAGATACGCAGTATTTT

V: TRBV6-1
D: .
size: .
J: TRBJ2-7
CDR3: CASAGLSYEQYF
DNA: TGTGCCAGCGCAGGGCTATCCTACGAGCAGTACTTC